This TCR beta chain derives from a study of Tregs in tolerant kidney transplant recipients. The protocol was immunoSEQ multiplex PCR, while the TCRdb copy is restricted to in-frame clones and leaves out a portion. The sample comprises just under 45,000 clones, just under 97% of which are singletons, and 0.37% rests with the top ten. V trimming: 5 bases; J trimming: 1 base; junction bases outside the gene matches: 3. This CDR3 comprises 14 residues. CDR1 and CDR2 (germline): SGHNT, YYREEE (reference sequence). With respect to this clone: The antigen remains unidentified.

The TCR comes from a human donor in good health. The gene calls are TRBV5-4 and TRBJ2-3, with 8 bases that match TRBD1. The material sequenced was Tregs from blood cultured with allogeneic cells. The CDR3 DNA follows: TGTGCCAGCAGTCCGGGACAGGGCACAGATACGCAGTATTTT. Its translation is CASSPGQGTDTQYF.